This TCR beta chain was retrieved from a study of shared clonotypes between healthy human individuals. Only in-frame clones appear in the TCRdb table, and some are missing; sequencing was by immunoSEQ multiplex PCR. Found here are about 490,000 clones, around 73% of them singletons; the top ten hold about 12%. Germline V lookup: CDR1 MNHNS, CDR2 SASEGT. V lost 1 base to trimming and J lost 8 bases; unmatched junction nucleotides: 8. This CDR3 region has 17 residues. Sequenced input: PBMCs. V is TRBV6-1 and J is TRBJ2-1, with 13 bases that match TRBD2. The origin of this receptor is a woman aged 40 to 50 in good health. Some clones in this sample may be carry-over from other donors' samples. CDR3 in amino acids: CASSEVGRLAGGYEQFF. CDR3 DNA: TGTGCCAGCAGTGAAGTAGGGCGACTAGCGGGAGGTTATGAGCAGTTCTTC.